The clone carrying this T cell receptor (beta chain) was detected once. Antigen specificity is unknown. This record belongs to a study of post-analysis software for immune sequencing data. Overall study: The study covered relapsing-remitting, secondary progressive and progressive-relapsing courses of multiple sclerosis. Points from the study as a whole: Significantly decreased normalized Chao1 diversity was recorded for multiple sclerosis patients relative to controls. Patients carried roughly 5 TRBV segments more frequently than controls did, and TRBV5-6, TRBV5-1 and TRBV20-1 were among them.

Libraries were made from TCR beta cDNA, and they carried unique molecular identifiers. Once about 0.9 to 11 million T cells were used, roughly 490,000 cDNA molecules resulted. TCRdb processed the PCR reads anew with MiXCR; each CDR3 protein has one entry. This table holds about 190,000 distinct CDR3 sequences, over 25% found once. V lost 0 bases and J 3 bases, leaving 6 bases between the germline ends. Germline V gives CDR1 GTSNPN, CDR2 SVGIG (reference sequence). CDR3 length: 13 amino acids. The sequence derives from a girl aged 2-17 years with multiple sclerosis. Sequenced material: blood. The rearrangement uses TRBV30 and TRBJ1-5; D remains ambiguous. CDR3 in amino acids: CAWSVGDNQPQHF. For the CDR3, the DNA is TGTGCCTGGAGTGTCGGGGACAATCAGCCCCAGCATTTT.